This entry lists 30 T cell receptor beta chains sequenced from one sample in a study of cytomegalovirus exposure and HLA in healthy donors. Data came from immunoSEQ multiplex PCR; TCRdb stores just in-frame clones and leaves some out. The sample yields 95,000 to 150,000 clones, about 89% seen once. Sequenced sample: PBMCs. The receptor source for this set is a woman under 30 in good health and CMV-seronegative.

The V gene is TRBV20-1, the J gene TRBJ2-1, with D uncertain. The CDR3 loop spans 11 amino acids. CDR1 DFQATT and CDR2 SNEGSKA come from the germline V gene (reference sequence). The germline V and J ends were trimmed by 5 bases and 9 bases, with 11 bases remaining between them. The CDR3 sequence: CSAPYSIEQFF. The CDR3 coding sequence is TGCAGTGCTCCCTATAGCATTGAGCAGTTCTTC.

The sample holds a few counts of this clone. This chain uses TRBV4-1 with TRBJ2-5; 12 bases are shared with TRBD2. CDR1 is MGHRA and CDR2 is YSYEKL in the germline V gene. There are 15 residues in the CDR3. J was trimmed by 5 bases and V by 4 bases; bases with no gene match: 5. The CDR3 spells CASSLLAGGLETQYF. In DNA, the CDR3 is TGCGCCAGCAGCCTTCTAGCGGGAGGGCTTGAGACCCAGTACTTC.

The V and J genes are TRBV5-3 and TRBJ2-7; D possibly corresponds to TRBD2 (5 bases). TRBV5-3 is an ORF for which the function is uncertain. The CDR3 contains 14 residues. V was trimmed by 2 bases and J by 0 bases, leaving 9 bases between them. CDR3 DNA sequence: TGTGCCAGAAGCTTCACCGGACTCTCCTACGAGCAGTACTTC. Protein: CARSFTGLSYEQYF.

V is TRBV18 and J is TRBJ2-2; D perhaps matches TRBD1 (6 bases). V was trimmed by 3 bases and J by 7 bases, leaving 6 bases between them. Germline loops: CDR1 KGHSH, CDR2 LQKENI. This CDR3 region has 12 residues. The DNA of the CDR3 is TGTGCCAGCTCACCGACAGGCGGGGAGCTGTTTTTT. Translation: CASSPTGGELFF.

This chain connects TRBV10-1 to TRBJ2-7, with 7 bases identical to TRBD2. The CDR3 runs 16 residues. Germline assignment: CDR1 WNHNN and CDR2 SYGVQD (reference sequence). With 0 bases clipped from V and 4 bases from J, the junction kept 9 bases outside the gene matches. CDR3 DNA sequence: TGCGCCAGCAGTGAGTCATCGTCTAGCGGTTGGTACGAGCAGTACTTC. The encoded protein is CASSESSSSGWYEQYF.

The chain carries TRBV30 and TRBJ1-3, with D unresolved. Germline CDR1 and CDR2: GTSNPN and SVGIG (reference sequence). This CDR3 region has 16 residues. The ends were cut back, 4 bases at V and 0 bases at J, with 16 bases in the middle. CDR3 DNA sequence: TGTGCCTGGAATTTCCCGGGTCATGACTCTGGAAACACCATATATTTT. Encoded protein: CAWNFPGHDSGNTIYF. The full variable domain, in which reference TRBV30 and TRBJ1-3 provide the parts outside the CDR3, is SQTIHQWPATLVQPVGSPLSLECTVEGTSNPNLYWYRQAAGRGLQLLFYSVGIGQISSEVPQNLSASRPQDRQFILSSKKLLLSDSGFYLCAWNFPGHDSGNTIYFGEGSWLTVV.

This chain links TRBV28 with TRBJ2-1; 12 bases are shared with TRBD2. V trimming: 6 bases; J trimming: 9 bases; junction bases outside the gene matches: 3. Germline lookup yields CDR1 MDHEN and CDR2 SYDVKM. The CDR3 has 13 residues. CDR3 in DNA: TGTGCCAGCAGGACTAGCGGGAGTGGTGAGCAGTTCTTC. This gives the protein CASRTSGSGEQFF.

This clone appeared a single time. The chain is built from TRBV7-8 and TRBJ2-1; 10 nucleotides line up with TRBD2. Germline CDR1 SGHVS, CDR2 FQNEAQ. The length of the CDR3 is 16 residues. Germline trimming cut 5 bases from V and 8 bases from J; bases unmatched to any gene: 12. The CDR3 bases are TGTGCCAGCAGCCCCTGGGCTAGCGGGAGTAAAGATGAGCAGTTCTTC. This gives the protein CASSPWASGSKDEQFF. Variable domain in full (rest from reference TRBV7-8 and TRBJ2-1): GAGVSQSPRYKVAKRGQDVALRCDPISGHVSLFWYQQALGQGPEFLTYFQNEAQLDKSGLPSDRFFAERPEGSVSTLKIQRTQQEDSAVYLCASSPWASGSKDEQFFGPGTRLTVL.

V is TRBV4-1 and J is TRBJ1-5; the match to TRBD1 covers 8 bases. This CDR3 is built from 15 residues. Germline loops: CDR1 MGHRA, CDR2 YSYEKL. The V and J ends lost 2 bases and 5 bases, in that order; junction bases with no gene match: 5. CDR3 nucleotide sequence: TGCGCCAGCAGCCAATTGACAGGGGAGGATCAGCCCCAGCATTTT. Translation: CASSQLTGEDQPQHF.

The rearrangement uses TRBV18 and TRBJ1-2; a possible D gene is TRBD1 (5 bases). The CDR3 is made up of 13 amino acids. Deletions cut 5 bases from V and 6 bases from J, with 13 bases between. CDR1 is KGHSH and CDR2 is LQKENI in the germline V gene. The CDR3: CASSNRGEDGYTF. DNA of the CDR3: TGTGCCAGCTCAAACCGGGGGGAGGATGGCTACACCTTC.

This chain links TRBV11-2 with TRBJ1-1; TRBD1 aligns across 10 bases. Germline CDR1 and CDR2: SGHAT and FQNNGV. V was pared by 3 bases and J by 1 base, with 2 bases of the junction left unmatched. CDR3 length: 15 residues. CDR3 DNA sequence: TGTGCCAGCAGCTTGGGGACAGGGGAGAACACTGAAGCTTTCTTT. Protein product: CASSLGTGENTEAFF.

The chain uses TRBV5-4 and TRBJ1-2; D possibly corresponds to TRBD1 (5 bases). The V and J ends lost 3 bases and 1 base respectively, with 10 bases between them. Per the germline V gene, CDR1 is SGHNT and CDR2 is YYREEE (reference sequence). CDR3 length equals 14 residues. The CDR3 DNA reads TGTGCCAGCAGCTGGCGGGACGGTAACTATGGCTACACCTTC. This encodes CASSWRDGNYGYTF.

J is TRBJ2-7 and V is TRBV19, with a weak D call TRBD1 (6 bases). The V end was cut by 5 bases, the J end by 1 base, with 15 bases between. Germline values: CDR1 LNHDA, CDR2 SQIVND (reference sequence). The CDR3 spans 15 residues. The CDR3 region is CASSSRTATSYEQYF. CDR3 in DNA: TGTGCCAGTAGTTCAAGGACAGCAACTTCCTACGAGCAGTACTTC.

V is TRBV5-4 and J is TRBJ2-1; 11 bases agree with TRBD2. Trimming took 4 bases from V and 4 from J; bases not matched to a gene: 7. CDR3 length equals 16 residues. Per the germline V gene, CDR1 is SGHNT and CDR2 is YYREEE (reference sequence). CDR3 sequence: CASSPGTSGQYNEQFF. CDR3 DNA sequence: TGTGCCAGCAGCCCCGGGACTAGCGGACAGTACAATGAGCAGTTCTTC.

The chain joins TRBV7-9 to TRBJ2-2, with 13 positions matching TRBD2. V lost 2 bases to trimming and J lost 5 bases; unmatched junction nucleotides: 5. The CDR3 runs to 17 residues. The germline gives CDR1 SEHNR, CDR2 FQNEAQ (reference sequence). The CDR3 region is CASSLLGLAGVTGELFF. The CDR3, as DNA: TGTGCCAGCAGCTTACTAGGACTAGCGGGAGTAACCGGGGAGCTGTTTTTT.

The chain couples TRBV13 to TRBJ2-7, with D perhaps matching TRBD1 (6 bases). In germline, CDR1 is PRHDT, CDR2 FYEKMQ (reference sequence). With 4 bases removed from V and 3 bases from J, the gap between germline ends came to 13 bases. The length of the CDR3 is 14 residues. This CDR3 is CASSSIRGGYEQYF. In nucleotides, the CDR3 is TGTGCCAGCAGCTCCATCAGAGGGGGCTACGAGCAGTACTTC.

This chain uses TRBV4-1 with TRBJ2-7, with a possible D match to TRBD1 (6 bases). The CDR3 spans 16 residues. The V end was cut by 5 bases, the J end by 0 bases, with 17 bases between. Germline V gene lookup returns CDR1 MGHRA and CDR2 YSYEKL. The CDR3 bases are TGCGCCAGCAGCAAAAGAATACGACAGGACTCCTACGAGCAGTACTTC. This codes for CASSKRIRQDSYEQYF.

The chain is built from TRBV7-3 and TRBJ2-3; TRBD2 matches 7 bases. CDR1 is SGHTA and CDR2 is FQGTGA in the germline V gene. The CDR3 sequence is 15 residues long. Trimming removed 2 bases from V and 4 bases from J; junction bases left unmatched: 6. This CDR3 reads CASSLVGGPSDTQYF. CDR3 DNA sequence: TGTGCCAGCAGCTTAGTGGGAGGGCCTTCAGATACGCAGTATTTT.

The chain combines TRBV6-6 with TRBJ1-5; tentative D call: TRBD1 (5 bases). Looked up from germline, CDR1 is MNHNY and CDR2 is SVGAGI (reference sequence). The CDR3 is 14 amino acids. The V end lost 7 bases, the J end lost 7 bases, and 17 bases lay between the germline ends. The CDR3 sequence: CASIEGPAGQPQHF. As DNA, the CDR3 is TGTGCCAGCATTGAGGGGCCGGCGGGGCAGCCCCAGCATTTT.

The chain uses TRBV11-2 and TRBJ1-2; D is possibly TRBD1 (5 bases). V lost 3 bases, J lost 2 bases, and 13 bases lay in between. Germline V gene data show CDR1 as SGHAT and CDR2 as FQNNGV. This CDR3 spans 15 amino acids. The CDR3: CASSFRQGTNYGYTF. CDR3 nucleotides: TGTGCCAGCAGCTTCCGCCAGGGCACCAACTATGGCTACACCTTC.

This chain joins TRBV2 and TRBJ2-3, with D perhaps TRBD2 (5 bases). CDR3 size: 13 residues. Germline CDR1 SNHLY, CDR2 FYNNEI. Trimming stripped 6 bases from V and 2 bases from J, with 9 bases between. The CDR3 protein is CASRRLFTDTQYF. The CDR3, as DNA: TGTGCCAGCAGGCGACTATTCACAGATACGCAGTATTTT.

This clone showed up just once. The chain is built from TRBV29-1 and TRBJ1-2, with a tentative D call TRBD1 (6 bases). CDR1 SQVTM and CDR2 ANQGSEA come from the germline V gene. V was clipped by 3 bases and J by 4 bases, with 15 bases between them. This CDR3 has 14 amino acids. The CDR3 region is CSVDGKGGSYGYTF. The CDR3 nucleotides are TGCAGCGTTGATGGTAAAGGGGGAAGCTATGGCTACACCTTC.

The gene calls are TRBV4-1 and TRBJ1-3; D not certain. This CDR3 has 17 amino acids. Trimming removed 2 bases at V and 3 bases at J, with 17 bases between. CDR1 and CDR2 from the germline V gene are MGHRA and YSYEKL. CDR3 in DNA: TGCGCCAGCAGCCAAAACCCGGGATTAAGGATTGGAAACACCATATATTTT. It yields the protein CASSQNPGLRIGNTIYF.

The chain uses TRBV19 and TRBJ1-5, with a weak D call TRBD1 (5 bases). The V end was cut by 1 base, the J end by 7 bases, with 14 bases between. The germline V gene has CDR1 LNHDA and CDR2 SQIVND (reference sequence). This CDR3 is 15 amino acids long. The CDR3 DNA follows: TGTGCCAGTAGTATAGGGGGCAGGGCAGGACAGCCCCAGCATTTT. It specifies CASSIGGRAGQPQHF. Complete variable domain (other parts from reference TRBV19 and TRBJ1-5): DGGITQSPKYLFRKEGQNVTLSCEQNLNHDAMYWYRQDPGQGLRLIYYSQIVNDFQKGDIAEGYSVSREKKESFPLTVTSAQKNPTAFYLCASSIGGRAGQPQHFGDGTRLSIL.

The chain is built from TRBV29-1 and TRBJ1-1, with D perhaps matching TRBD1 (5 bases). The CDR3 runs 13 residues. Germline V lookup: CDR1 SQVTM, CDR2 ANQGSEA. V was trimmed by 4 bases and J by 3 bases, leaving 12 bases between them. CDR3 protein: CSVVRGGDTEAFF. The CDR3 DNA sequence: TGCAGCGTTGTTCGGGGGGGGGACACTGAAGCTTTCTTT. The variable domain in full, with the rest retrieved from reference TRBV29-1 and TRBJ1-1, is SAVISQKPSRDICQRGTSLTIQCQVDSQVTMMFWYRQQPGQSLTLIATANQGSEATYESGFVIDKFPISRPNLTFSTLTVSNMSPEDSSIYLCSVVRGGDTEAFFGQGTRLTVV.

The genes are TRBV13 and TRBJ2-3; 10 positions agree with TRBD2. The V segment lost 5 bases and the J segment 1 base; nucleotides outside the gene matches: 9. The CDR3 spans 17 residues. Germline CDR1 and CDR2: PRHDT and FYEKMQ (reference sequence). CDR3 in DNA: TGTGCCAGCAGCCTCCCGACTAGCGGGCATCGCACAGATACGCAGTATTTT. Protein: CASSLPTSGHRTDTQYF.

This chain uses TRBV14 with TRBJ2-5; TRBD1 agrees at 10 bases. The CDR3 covers 17 residues. Germline assignment: CDR1 SGHDN and CDR2 FVKESK. Trimming took 3 bases from V and 1 from J; bases not matched to a gene: 8. The CDR3 loop reads CASSQPGQGITQETQYF. Here the CDR3 DNA reads TGTGCCAGCAGCCAGCCGGGACAGGGGATAACCCAAGAGACCCAGTACTTC.

V usage is TRBV5-4 and J usage is TRBJ2-3, with 7 bases fitting TRBD2. The CDR3 runs to 15 residues. Germline V gene sequence: CDR1 SGHNT, CDR2 YYREEE (reference sequence). V lost 0 bases and J lost 4; bases outside the gene matches: 5. CDR3 loop: CASSLGGSRADTQYF. The CDR3 DNA sequence: TGTGCCAGCAGCTTGGGCGGGAGTAGGGCAGATACGCAGTATTTT.

This sequence joins TRBV19 and TRBJ2-2; maybe TRBD1 (6 bases). CDR3 length: 15 residues. Germline V gives CDR1 LNHDA, CDR2 SQIVND (reference sequence). Trimming left V 6 bases short and J 5 bases short, with 16 bases between. The CDR3 sequence is CASRRKGELTGELFF. The CDR3 DNA reads as TGTGCCAGTAGACGGAAGGGGGAGTTAACCGGGGAGCTGTTTTTT.

V gene TRBV27 combines with J gene TRBJ2-7; 8 bases are shared with TRBD2. Germline loops: CDR1 MNHEY, CDR2 SMNVEV (reference sequence). The CDR3 is made up of 15 amino acids. Trimming took 2 bases from V and 2 from J; bases not matched to a gene: 5. CDR3 nucleotides: TGTGCCAGCAGTTTAGGGGTAGCGGGGACCTACGAGCAGTACTTC. Amino acids: CASSLGVAGTYEQYF.